The sequence of this T cell receptor (beta chain) was determined in a study of cytomegalovirus exposure and HLA in healthy donors (TCRdb year 2017). For context, the study as a whole: According to an earlier analysis of 550 to 750 of the donors, about 179 million T cells yielded roughly 100 million unique TCR beta sequences and approximately 300 Gb of sequence data. To predict cytomegalovirus infection status, the study brought together high-throughput TCR immunosequencing, statistical association of individual TCRs with disease status, and machine learning. HLA typing covered class I and class II loci at four-digit resolution. A few DR-DQ haplotypes were treated as single units for association and clustering because of strong linkage in the cohort. A later analysis re-examined previously published TCR beta repertoires from just over 650 donors and added high-resolution HLA genotyping to investigate patterns of TCR occurrence. An early release that covered about 600 HLA-typed donors contained approximately 300 gigabases of sequencing data and tens of millions of unique TCR sequences. Genome-wide SNP genotypes for about 65% of the 666 donors were used in a later genetic analysis, which treated that subset as a discovery cohort. All discovery cohort repertoires had been generated using a single sequencing platform. Using immunosequencing, the study profiled T cell repertoires from fewer than 700 subjects and related those repertoires to cytomegalovirus serostatus. The genetic ancestry cluster associated with self-reported Caucasian donors included about four fifths of the approximately 400 genotyped donors. Donor age, sex, ethnicity and CMV serostatus were collected together with the repertoire data. On average, approximately 250,000 unique TCR beta nucleotide sequences were sequenced per donor among 398 genotyped donors of the cohort, with roughly 18% of those sequences being non-productive. Rather than drawing on any new phenotypic data, the later analysis identified candidate immune exposures from TCR beta sequences and the way those sequences occurred across donors. The number of typed donors differed by locus: roughly 629-640 for A, B, C, DRB1 and DQB1; some 540 for DQA1; approximately 600 for DPA1; and some 470 for DPB1. An earlier analysis of about 600 of the donors used high-throughput TCR beta sequencing to judge whether each TCR beta V gene segment behaved as functional or pseudogenic. Besides the first cohort of under 700 subjects, a separate validation cohort made up of about 120 different subjects was used. The aim of the study was to test whether cataloging public T cell receptors could identify signatures of past pathogen exposure.

The CDR3, cysteine through phenylalanine, is 13 amino acids long. The retained sequence is limited to the CDR3, 39 bases, with the frame set at the first base. Compared with germline, V lacks 4 bases and J lacks 5 bases; bases without a gene match: 4. The germline V gene encodes CDR1 SNHLY and CDR2 FYNNEI. The cohort was made up of approximately 670 healthy bone marrow donors. At the time of sampling, all cohort members were nominally healthy, though unrecorded immune exposures were likely present. The donor was CMV seronegative and was included in the group of a few hundred seronegative cohort members. A peripheral blood sample was provided by each donor, and peripheral blood mononuclear cells were used for TCR beta sequencing. The Qiagen DNeasy Blood Extraction Kit was used to extract genomic DNA from the blood cell samples. A word on this clone: Its antigen specificity is not known. The sample holds no much larger clone one base away, and base qualities are not on file.

Library preparation used the immunoSEQ multiplex PCR assay. For the multiplex PCR, a mixture combining 60 forward primers for TCR Vbeta segments and 13 reverse primers for TCR Jbeta segments was used. The CDR3 region of rearranged TCR beta genes was amplified from genomic DNA by a multiplex PCR assay. On the Illumina HiSeq System, the amplified TCR beta libraries were sequenced as 87-base-pair reads. For the original study's pipeline: Across the 640 or so repertoires, a later analysis counted around 80 million unique TCR beta chains, 9.5 million to 12 million of which were shared by at least two donors. Raw reads were error-corrected and collapsed into unique sequences with a nearest-neighbor algorithm that merged closely related sequences to remove PCR and sequencing errors. CDR3 sequences were aligned to IMGT reference sequences to assign V, D and J gene segments. Each retained sequence needed at least a six-nucleotide match to both a V gene segment and a J gene segment. A rearrangement counted as productive if the CDR3 had no stop codons and remained in frame with V and J, and every other rearrangement counted as non-productive. CDR3 was defined according to IMGT convention as the region running from the second conserved V-encoded cysteine to the conserved J-encoded phenylalanine. The earlier analysis of about 610 of the donors excluded any sequence lacking an unambiguous match to a single V gene segment. An earlier analysis of a few hundred of the donors called V segments functional above 56.7% productive rearrangements and segregating when the between-donor standard deviation exceeded 5%. A statistical classification framework was developed to diagnose cytomegalovirus status using the catalog of TCR beta chain sequences. V and J gene assignment, in a later analysis, came from comparing TCR nucleotide sequences with IMGT/GENE-DB human TR gene sequences. A later analysis assigned CDR3 sequences and most-parsimonious VDJ recombination scenarios with the TCRdist pipeline. In a later analysis, every TCR beta chain was defined by the combination of its CDR3 amino acid sequence and its V-gene family, and reads without a unique V-gene family were dropped. In a later analysis, 450 to 600 highly shared, low-generation-probability nucleotide sequences were removed to address suspected cross-contamination and a sequencing artifact. In a later analysis, a clonal expansion index for each public chain was calculated from normalized within-repertoire ranks of inferred template counts. In a later analysis, generation probabilities were computed using a VDJ recombination model fitted to out-of-frame rearrangements, and the results were checked against IGoR. In a later analysis, TCR-TCR, TCR-HLA and TCR-CMV co-occurrence was scored with hypergeometric tests, and a repertoire-size bias correction was applied to TCR pairs. In a later analysis, false discovery rates were estimated by permuting HLA or CMV assignments 20 times. In a later analysis, co-occurring TCRs were grouped using DBSCAN, and TCRdist sequence similarity was added for clustering within HLA-allele-positive subsets. For co-occurrence clustering, repertoires with fewer than 30,000 or more than 120,000 public chains were excluded, along with roughly 5 repertoires with anomalous nucleotide sharing. TCRdb's version of the immuneACCESS table is confined to in-frame rearrangements and falls short of the full clone set. An unresolved V gene accounts for under half of the shortfall where checked; the remainder is of unknown origin. That table is the source of V, J and clone size, and D and trimming were worked out from the DNA. For this sample there are 150,000 to 160,000 clones; roughly 79% appear just once. About 2.7% of the sample belongs to the ten largest clones.

The paper's findings and limits, for the study overall: In a later analysis, the rate of TCR association differed among HLA loci, with DRB1 alleles having the most associated TCRs and HLA-C alleles having the fewest. The presence/absence analyses assumed that sequencing depth was roughly uniform across donors, and that assumption may not be true. A few of the identified cytomegalovirus-associated TCR beta chains were confirmed in vitro to be specific for cytomegalovirus antigens. The 87-base-pair reads could not distinguish some IMGT-functional V segments, including TRBV6-2 and TRBV6-3, so those segments were excluded. Because counts were too low, roughly 17 rarely observed V segments, including chromosome 9 orphons, were left out of the earlier analysis of 587 of the donors. A group of highly shared sequence variants was considered likely to be a technical artifact of the sequencing pipeline. The authors suggested that the approach could potentially be extended to other disease states and immunological phenotypes. A later analysis found that HLA-associated TCR beta chains were more clonally expanded and had lower generation probabilities than equally common non-associated chains. A further reported finding was that TCR beta sequences accurately predicted the HLA-A and HLA-B alleles for most subjects in the first cohort. Linkage disequilibrium might explain the correlated functional status among segregating V segments, but an unknown experimental factor could not be excluded. According to a later analysis, parvovirus B19, influenza, CMV and Epstein-Barr virus appeared linked to several top co-occurrence clusters. Cytomegalovirus status was reported to be diagnosed by the classifier with high specificity and sensitivity in both the original and validation cohorts. Most TCR sequences were observed very rarely across donors, whereas some public TCRs were present in many individuals. In this cohort, only TCR beta chains were sequenced, and detectable features were limited by the absence of alpha or paired-chain data. According to a later genetic analysis, donors in an Asian-associated ancestry cluster had fewer N-insertions in productive TCRs than the approximately 690-donor mean. Most CMV-associated TCR beta chains appeared to be HLA-restricted in a later analysis, and the HLA associations seemed to be driven largely by CMV exposure. V-gene and J-gene trimming of TCR beta chains was associated with a missense DCLRE1C variant in a later genetic analysis, and the association was replicated in an independent cohort. Broadly in line with IMGT annotations, most TCR beta V segments showed up in productive rearrangements about 90% or about 30% of the time in an earlier analysis of several hundred of the donors. A later analysis associated about 18,000 TCR beta sequences with specific HLA alleles at a false discovery rate of 0.05. Strong co-occurrence of HLA alleles, especially DR and DQ, made assigning TCR associations to individual alleles difficult. Because HLA typing was missing for some donors at each locus, association tests included only the typed subset. Immune exposure information for the cohort was limited to CMV serostatus. A total of 164 TCR beta chains were listed by the study as associated with cytomegalovirus.

Specimen: PBMCs. The receptor's source is a man between 18 and 29 years old in good health and CMV-seronegative. The receptor chain draws on TRBV2 and TRBJ2-5, and TRBD1 matches 7 of the central bases. The CDR3 loop reads CASSVQGQETQYF. The DNA sequence is TGTGCCAGCAGTGTACAGGGGCAGGAGACCCAGTACTTC.